These T cell receptor beta chains were read from a single sample in a study of blood T cell repertoires in COVID-19. Assay used: immunoSEQ multiplex PCR; TCRdb lists only in-frame clones, some missing. The repertoire holds roughly 210,000 clones, with roughly 84% as singletons. Sequenced material: peripheral blood. The source is a woman of 80 years or more with COVID-19, enrolled during active disease. The CDR3 runs from the conserved cysteine through the conserved F or W. D genes are given only for firm matches. Only some rows state a clone size, as once, few, many or a class for expanded clones.

D gene: TRBD1
J gene: TRBJ1-5
V gene: TRBV11-2
clone size: few
CDR3 DNA: TGTGCCAGCAGCTTAGGGACAGGGGGCAATCAGCCCCAGCATTTT
CDR3 protein: CASSLGTGGNQPQHF

D gene: TRBD2
J gene: TRBJ2-1
V gene: TRBV4-3
clone size: .
CDR3 DNA: TGCGCCAGCAGCCGTAGTTGGCCGGGGGGTGAGCAGTTCTTC
CDR3 protein: CASSRSWPGGEQFF

D gene: TRBD1
J gene: TRBJ1-5
V gene: TRBV10-3
clone size: .
CDR3 DNA: TGTGCCATGGGACAGGCAGGCGGCAATCAGCCCCAGCATTTT
CDR3 protein: CAMGQAGGNQPQHF

D gene: .
J gene: TRBJ2-1
V gene: TRBV3-1/TRBV3-2
clone size: .
CDR3 DNA: TGTGCCAGCAGCCAGGAACATGTAGAGGTGAACTACAATGAGCAGTTCTTC
CDR3 protein: CASSQEHVEVNYNEQFF

D gene: TRBD2
J gene: TRBJ2-3
V gene: TRBV19
clone size: .
CDR3 DNA: TGTGCCAGTAGTGTATCTTCTAGCGGGGCGGGAACGCAGTATTTT
CDR3 protein: CASSVSSSGAGTQYF

D gene: .
J gene: TRBJ1-4
V gene: TRBV5-4
clone size: few
CDR3 DNA: TGTGCCAGCAGCTTGGATTCTGGGAGCGAAAAACTGTTTTTT
CDR3 protein: CASSLDSGSEKLFF

D gene: .
J gene: TRBJ2-7
V gene: TRBV5-1
clone size: .
CDR3 DNA: TGCGCCAGCAGTTCTCAGGGGACGGGAGGAGGGGAGCAGTACTTC
CDR3 protein: CASSSQGTGGGEQYF

D gene: .
J gene: TRBJ1-5
V gene: TRBV19
clone size: .
CDR3 DNA: TGTGCCAGTAGTAATACGGGTCTCGGTCAGCCCCAGCATTTT
CDR3 protein: CASSNTGLGQPQHF

D gene: TRBD2
J gene: TRBJ2-7
V gene: TRBV2
clone size: .
CDR3 DNA: TGTGCCAGCACCGGGGGGGAATACGAGCAGTACTTC
CDR3 protein: CASTGGEYEQYF

D gene: TRBD1
J gene: TRBJ1-5
V gene: TRBV5-1
clone size: .
CDR3 DNA: TGCGCCAGCAAACCCATCACAGGGGTCAATCAGCCCCAGCATTTT
CDR3 protein: CASKPITGVNQPQHF

D gene: TRBD1
J gene: TRBJ2-7
V gene: TRBV28
clone size: .
CDR3 DNA: TGTGCCAGCAGGAGGCGCGGGACAGGGGCCATTGGCGGCTCCTACGAGCAGTACTTC
CDR3 protein: CASRRRGTGAIGGSYEQYF

D gene: TRBD1
J gene: TRBJ1-4
V gene: TRBV28
clone size: few
CDR3 DNA: TGTGCCAGCAGAGACGGGACAGGGGCAGGGGAAAAACTGTTTTTT
CDR3 protein: CASRDGTGAGEKLFF

D gene: TRBD1
J gene: TRBJ1-5
V gene: TRBV30
clone size: .
CDR3 DNA: TGTGCCTGGAGTCGGACAGGGCAGCTCAATCAGCCCCAGCATTTT
CDR3 protein: CAWSRTGQLNQPQHF

D gene: TRBD1
J gene: TRBJ1-6
V gene: TRBV9
clone size: .
CDR3 DNA: TGTGCCAGCAGCCCTACCGGGACAGGGAATTCACCCCTCCACTTT
CDR3 protein: CASSPTGTGNSPLHF

D gene: .
J gene: TRBJ2-7
V gene: TRBV19
clone size: .
CDR3 DNA: TGTGCCAGTAGTATCTCACGGGACATCTACGAGCAGTACTTC
CDR3 protein: CASSISRDIYEQYF

D gene: .
J gene: TRBJ1-6
V gene: TRBV15
clone size: .
CDR3 DNA: TGTGCCACCAGCGGCCGCGGTGGTAATTCACCCCTCCACTTT
CDR3 protein: CATSGRGGNSPLHF

D gene: .
J gene: TRBJ1-6
V gene: TRBV5-6
clone size: .
CDR3 DNA: TGTGCCAGCAGCTTGGGGCGGAATAATTCACCCCTCCACTTT
CDR3 protein: CASSLGRNNSPLHF

D gene: TRBD1
J gene: TRBJ1-2
V gene: TRBV3-1/TRBV3-2
clone size: .
CDR3 DNA: TGTGCCAGCAGCCAGGATCGTACCGGGACAGGGGGCTATGGCTACACCTTC
CDR3 protein: CASSQDRTGTGGYGYTF

D gene: .
J gene: TRBJ1-4
V gene: TRBV4-1
clone size: .
CDR3 DNA: TGCGCCAGCAGCCAAGATGGATCGGGGGTTTCTGAAAAACTGTTTTTT
CDR3 protein: CASSQDGSGVSEKLFF

D gene: .
J gene: TRBJ2-5
V gene: TRBV18
clone size: .
CDR3 DNA: TGTGCCAGCTCACCGGGCTTACAAGAGACCCAGTACTTC
CDR3 protein: CASSPGLQETQYF